These 9 T cell receptor beta chains were sequenced from one sample in a study of T cells in Graves' hyperthyroidism and ophthalmopathy. RNA transcripts served as the template for amplifying TCR beta CDR3 regions. Initially, a first-round RT-PCR of the TCR CDR3 employed the HTBI primer set. MiXCR, applied by TCRdb to the multiplex PCR reads, yields one record per CDR3 protein. Here the sample spans about 360,000 distinct CDR3 sequences, approximately 19% being singletons. The sequencing sample was made of blood. These TCRs come from a young woman with Graves' hyperthyroidism.

The chain joins TRBV2 to TRBJ1-2; TRBD1 is a possible D gene (6 bases). Germline CDR1 and CDR2: SNHLY and FYNNEI. The CDR3 has 17 residues. V was clipped by 4 bases and J by 4 bases, with 22 bases between them. CDR3: CASSALFLRDKSYGYTF. The CDR3 DNA reads TGTGCCAGCAGTGCCCTCTTCCTCCGGGACAAAAGCTATGGCTACACCTTC. Complete variable domain (other parts from reference TRBV2 and TRBJ1-2): EPEVTQTPSHQVTQMGQEVILRCVPISNHLYFYWYRQILGQKVEFLVSFYNNEISEKSEIFDDQFSVERPDGSNFTLKIRSTKLEDSAMYFCASSALFLRDKSYGYTFGSGTRLTVV.

This clonotype was seen many times. This chain uses TRBV7-9 with TRBJ2-5; D is unclear. Trimming removed 2 bases from V and 2 bases from J, with 9 bases in between. Germline V gene lookup returns CDR1 SEHNR and CDR2 FQNEAQ (reference sequence). The CDR3 is 14 amino acids. CDR3 loop: CASSLFGRQETQYF. CDR3 bases: TGTGCCAGCAGCTTATTCGGCAGACAAGAGACCCAGTACTTC.

V is TRBV6-2 or TRBV6-3 and J is TRBJ2-7; TRBD1 agrees at 9 bases. This CDR3 has 15 residues. With V trimmed by 0 bases and J by 10 bases, 10 bases remained unmatched. Germline V CDR1 and CDR2: MNHEY, SVGEGT. The CDR3 DNA follows: TGTGCCAGCAGTTACTCGGGACAGGGTATGTTTGGTCAGTACTTC. This sequence encodes CASSYSGQGMFGQYF.

This clonotype was counted many times. The chain carries TRBV5-8 and TRBJ1-2, with TRBD1 matching over 8 bases. Losses at the gene ends were 2 bases for V and 2 bases for J; bases not matched to a gene: 5. The V gene's germline CDR1 is SGHTS and CDR2 YDEGEE. The CDR3 loop spans 15 amino acids. CDR3 sequence reads: CASSFKTGANYGYTF. The CDR3 DNA follows: TGTGCCAGCAGCTTCAAGACAGGGGCGAACTATGGCTACACCTTC.

This chain joins TRBV19 and TRBJ2-7; D is possibly TRBD2 (5 bases). V lost 4 bases and J 2 bases, leaving 18 bases between the germline ends. Germline V gene lookup returns CDR1 LNHDA and CDR2 SQIVND (reference sequence). The CDR3 totals 16 residues. The CDR3 sequence: CASSKGPLTGTYEQYF. As DNA, the CDR3 is TGTGCCAGTAGTAAGGGCCCCCTGACGGGGACCTACGAGCAGTACTTC.

The table lists this clonotype with many counts. The chain is built from TRBV18 and TRBJ2-7, with D perhaps TRBD2 (5 bases). Germline values: CDR1 KGHSH, CDR2 LQKENI. CDR3 size: 14 residues. Trimming cost V 5 bases and J 3 bases, with 14 bases left between them. The CDR3 loop is CASSETSQNYEQYF. The CDR3 nucleotides are TGTGCCAGCTCAGAAACTAGTCAAAACTACGAGCAGTACTTC.

There are many counts of this clonotype. The gene calls are TRBV20-1 and TRBJ2-7, with TRBD1 matching over 7 bases. The germline V gene has CDR1 DFQATT and CDR2 SNEGSKA (reference sequence). The CDR3 sequence is 13 residues long. V lost 3 bases to trimming and J lost 2 bases; unmatched junction nucleotides: 4. CDR3 DNA sequence: TGCAGTGCTAGGGGACAGACCCCCTACGAGCAGTACTTC. Encoded protein: CSARGQTPYEQYF.

There are many counts of this clonotype. The rearrangement uses TRBV4-1 and TRBJ1-5; 7 bases agree with TRBD1. This CDR3 is 15 amino acids long. V lost 4 bases, J lost 9 bases, and 12 bases stayed unmatched. Germline CDR1 is MGHRA and CDR2 is YSYEKL. CDR3 nucleotides: TGCGCCAGCAGCCTTTTCAGACAGGGCCAGACGCCCCAGCATTTT. This sequence encodes CASSLFRQGQTPQHF.

In its sample, this clonotype was seen a few times. A much more abundant neighbour one base away suggests this may be a read error. The V call is TRBV12-3 or TRBV12-4, the J call TRBJ1-5, with D hard to call. This CDR3 region has 14 residues. Trimming took off 5 bases at V and 7 bases at J, with 15 bases between the two ends. The CDR3 here is CASSPALSGQPQHF. The CDR3 nucleotides read TGTGCCAGCAGTCCCGCTTTGTCTGGCCAGCCCCAGCATTTT.